This section outlines one T cell receptor beta chain sequence together with its context. Trimming stripped 5 bases from V and 8 bases from J, with 22 bases between. Germline V gene sequence: CDR1 KGHSH, CDR2 LQKENI. This CDR3 contains 16 residues. These data belong to a study of Ad26.COV2.S vaccination and SARS-CoV-2 variants. Stated treatment: some 20 received Ad26.COV2.S at low or high dose, single or two shots; roughly five received placebo; per-sample allocation not given. Sampling took place 63 days after the first vaccine or placebo injection. Sequenced by immunoSEQ multiplex PCR; TCRdb stores in-frame clones only, minus some. The table records 400,000 to 450,000 clones, about 92% of them present only once.

The sequenced sample was peripheral blood, obtained in a trial of Ad26.COV2.S vaccine versus placebo. The rearrangement links TRBV18 to TRBJ2-1; tentatively, D is TRBD1 (5 bases). The receptor was isolated from a person between 18 and 59 years old who received the Ad26.COV2.S COVID-19 vaccine or a placebo. The CDR3 sequence: CASSGRENALAHEQFF. The CDR3 DNA is TGTGCCAGCTCAGGCAGGGAAAATGCCCTGGCCCATGAGCAGTTCTTC.